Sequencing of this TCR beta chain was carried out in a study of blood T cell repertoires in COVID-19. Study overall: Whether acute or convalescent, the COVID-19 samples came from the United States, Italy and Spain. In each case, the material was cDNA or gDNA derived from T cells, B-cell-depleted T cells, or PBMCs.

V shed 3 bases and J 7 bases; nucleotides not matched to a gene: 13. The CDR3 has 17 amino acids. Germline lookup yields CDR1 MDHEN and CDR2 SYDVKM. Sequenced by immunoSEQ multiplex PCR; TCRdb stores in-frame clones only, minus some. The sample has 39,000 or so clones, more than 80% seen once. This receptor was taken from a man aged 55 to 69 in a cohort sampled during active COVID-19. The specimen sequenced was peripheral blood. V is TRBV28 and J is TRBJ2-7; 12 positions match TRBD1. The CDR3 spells CASSLIRGGQGAREQYF. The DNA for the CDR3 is TGTGCCAGCAGTTTGATCCGTGGGGGACAGGGGGCGCGGGAGCAGTACTTC.